This TCR beta chain was profiled in a study of T cell repertoires in cytomegalovirus infection. About the study: Public TCR beta signatures provided an indication of both CMV infection and a matching HLA type.

Turning to this clonotype: What it binds is not known.

Findings of the study overall: It was HLA-C-restricted CMV-specific TCR beta clonotypes that dominated the response ex vivo.

CDR3 length: 13 amino acids. Germline V gene lookup returns CDR1 SGHTA and CDR2 FQGNSA. V was clipped by 5 bases and J by 5 bases, with 11 bases between them. TCRdb used MiXCR to reprocess the reads, holding one entry per CDR3 protein. The table shows over 100,000 distinct CDR3 sequences, with about 15% occurring only once. V gene TRBV7-2 combines with J gene TRBJ2-3; D unclear. Sequences were obtained from PBMCs. The sequence was obtained from a human donor in good health (CMV status not recorded). Some clones in this sample may be carry-over from other donors' samples. In DNA form, the CDR3 reads TGTGCCAGCAGCCGCAGGTCGCTAGATACGCAGTATTTT. Protein sequence: CASSRRSLDTQYF.